The TCR beta chain under discussion was sequenced for a study of T cells in Graves' hyperthyroidism and ophthalmopathy. The V gene lost 0 bases and the J gene lost 1 base, with 3 bases spanning the gap. Germline V lookup: CDR1 DFQATT, CDR2 SNEGSKA (reference sequence). The CDR3 has 12 residues. It was considered stable Graves' hyperthyroidism when ophthalmopathy did not progress within 18 months. Using RNA transcripts as the source, TCR beta CDR3 regions were amplified. The HTBI set primed first-round TCR CDR3 RT-PCR. TCRdb passed the multiplex PCR reads through MiXCR, listing each CDR3 protein once. The sample includes about 610,000 distinct CDR3 sequences, about 45% of them seen just once. General study findings and limits: Appearing also in blood were most of the thyroid clonotypes expanded above 0.001. Onset of ophthalmopathy came a median roughly 6.5 months after the model predicted it. Ophthalmopathy was told apart from stable hyperthyroidism by a 13 V-J model.

This clonotype was seen ten or more times. The antigen remains undetermined. This receptor was identified in a woman under 30 with Graves' hyperthyroidism. Material: peripheral blood or thyroid tissue (not recorded which). The chain links TRBV20-1 to TRBJ1-2, with D uncertain. CDR3 sequence: CSARENNYGYTF. CDR3 coding DNA: TGCAGTGCTAGAGAAAATAACTATGGCTACACCTTC.